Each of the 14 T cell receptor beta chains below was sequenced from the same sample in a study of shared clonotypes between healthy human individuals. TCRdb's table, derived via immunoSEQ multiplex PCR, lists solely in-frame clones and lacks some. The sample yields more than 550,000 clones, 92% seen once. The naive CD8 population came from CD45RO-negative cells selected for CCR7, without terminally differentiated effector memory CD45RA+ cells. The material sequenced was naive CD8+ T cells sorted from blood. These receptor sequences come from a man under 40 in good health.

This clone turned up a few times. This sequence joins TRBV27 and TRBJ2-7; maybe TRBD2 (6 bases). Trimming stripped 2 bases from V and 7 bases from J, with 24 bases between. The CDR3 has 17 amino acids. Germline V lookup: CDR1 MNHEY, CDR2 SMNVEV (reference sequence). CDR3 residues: CASSLLWGEAVTEEQYF. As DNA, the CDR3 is TGTGCCAGCAGTTTACTTTGGGGGGAGGCAGTTACGGAGGAGCAGTACTTC.

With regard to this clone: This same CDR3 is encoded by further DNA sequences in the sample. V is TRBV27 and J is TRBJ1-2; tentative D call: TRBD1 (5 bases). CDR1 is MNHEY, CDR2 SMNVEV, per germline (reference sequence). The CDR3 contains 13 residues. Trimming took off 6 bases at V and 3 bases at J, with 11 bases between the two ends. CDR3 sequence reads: CASSLGPDYGYTF. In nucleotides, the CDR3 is TGTGCCAGCAGCTTGGGGCCGGACTATGGCTACACCTTC.

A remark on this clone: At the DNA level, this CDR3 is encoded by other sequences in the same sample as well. The CDR3 nucleotides are TGTGCCATCAGTGATCCCAGGAGCTCCTACGAGCAGTACTTC. Encoded protein: CAISDPRSSYEQYF. The chain combines TRBV10-3 with TRBJ2-7; D is ambiguous. Germline CDR1 is ENHRY and CDR2 is SYGVKD. With 3 bases removed from V and 0 bases from J, the gap between germline ends came to 9 bases. This CDR3 comprises 14 residues.

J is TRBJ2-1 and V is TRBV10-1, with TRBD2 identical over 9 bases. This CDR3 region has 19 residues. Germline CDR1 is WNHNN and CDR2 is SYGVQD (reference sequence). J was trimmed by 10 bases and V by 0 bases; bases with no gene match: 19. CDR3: CASSESSVLAGAWGREQFF. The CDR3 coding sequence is TGCGCCAGCAGTGAGTCATCTGTGTTAGCGGGAGCCTGGGGGCGAGAGCAGTTCTTC.

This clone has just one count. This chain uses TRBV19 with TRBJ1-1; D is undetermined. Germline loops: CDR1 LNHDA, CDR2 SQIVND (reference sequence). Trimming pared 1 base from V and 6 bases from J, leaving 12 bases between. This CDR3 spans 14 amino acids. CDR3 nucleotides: TGTGCCAGTAGTATAGCACTGGGTTCCCCTGAAGCTTTCTTT. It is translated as CASSIALGSPEAFF.

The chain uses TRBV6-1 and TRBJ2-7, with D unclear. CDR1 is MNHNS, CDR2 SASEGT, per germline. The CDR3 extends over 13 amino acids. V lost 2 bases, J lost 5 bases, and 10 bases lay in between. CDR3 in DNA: TGTGCCAGCAGTGAACCGTTGGCCCACGAGCAGTACTTC. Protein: CASSEPLAHEQYF.

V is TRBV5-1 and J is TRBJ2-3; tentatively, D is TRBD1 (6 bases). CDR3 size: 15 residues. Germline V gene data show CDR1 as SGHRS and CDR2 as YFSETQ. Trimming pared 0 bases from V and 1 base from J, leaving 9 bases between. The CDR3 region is CASSLGQAGTDTQYF. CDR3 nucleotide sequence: TGCGCCAGCAGCTTGGGACAGGCCGGCACAGATACGCAGTATTTT.

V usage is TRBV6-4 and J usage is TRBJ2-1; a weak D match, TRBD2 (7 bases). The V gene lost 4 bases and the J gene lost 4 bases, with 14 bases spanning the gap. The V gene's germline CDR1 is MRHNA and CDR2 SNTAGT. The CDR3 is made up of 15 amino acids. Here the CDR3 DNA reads TGTGCCAGCAGTGTGAAGGGGGAGGGATACAATGAGCAGTTCTTC. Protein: CASSVKGEGYNEQFF.

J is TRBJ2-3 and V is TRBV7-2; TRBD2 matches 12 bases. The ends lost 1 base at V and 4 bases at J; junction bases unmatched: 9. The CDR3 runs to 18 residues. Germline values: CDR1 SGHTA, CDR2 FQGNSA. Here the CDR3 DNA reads TGTGCCAGCAGCTTAGGGGCGACTAGCGGGAGTAGGGCAGATACGCAGTATTTT. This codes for CASSLGATSGSRADTQYF.

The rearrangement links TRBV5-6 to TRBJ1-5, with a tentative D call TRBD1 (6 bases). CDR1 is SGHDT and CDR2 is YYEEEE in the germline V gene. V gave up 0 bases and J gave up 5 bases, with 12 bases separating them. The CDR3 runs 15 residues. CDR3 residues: CASSLAGAGDQPQHF. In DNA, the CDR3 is TGTGCCAGCAGCTTGGCCGGGGCAGGGGATCAGCCCCAGCATTTT.

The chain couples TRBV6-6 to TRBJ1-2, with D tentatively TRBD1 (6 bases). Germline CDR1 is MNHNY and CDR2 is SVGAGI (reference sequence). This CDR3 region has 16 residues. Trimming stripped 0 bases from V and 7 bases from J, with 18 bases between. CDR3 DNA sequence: TGTGCCAGCAGTTACTCGCGGCCGGGGGCTTCGGCTGGCTACACCTTC. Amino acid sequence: CASSYSRPGASAGYTF.

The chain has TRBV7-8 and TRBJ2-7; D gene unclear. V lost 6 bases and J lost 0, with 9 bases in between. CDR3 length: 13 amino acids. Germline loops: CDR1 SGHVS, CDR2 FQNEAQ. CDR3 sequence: CASSFDISYEQYF. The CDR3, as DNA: TGTGCCAGCAGTTTCGACATCTCCTACGAGCAGTACTTC.

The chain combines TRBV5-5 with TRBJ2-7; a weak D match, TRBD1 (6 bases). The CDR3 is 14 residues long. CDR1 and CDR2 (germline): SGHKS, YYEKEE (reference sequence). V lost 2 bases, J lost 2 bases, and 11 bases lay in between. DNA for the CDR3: TGTGCCAGCAGCTTTTTGACAGGCGCCTACGAGCAGTACTTC. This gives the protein CASSFLTGAYEQYF.

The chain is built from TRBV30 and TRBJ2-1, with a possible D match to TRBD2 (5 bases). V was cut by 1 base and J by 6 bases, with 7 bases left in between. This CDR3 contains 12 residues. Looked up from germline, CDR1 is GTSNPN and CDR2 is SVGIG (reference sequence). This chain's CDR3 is CAWSAGLNEQFF. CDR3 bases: TGTGCCTGGAGTGCCGGACTCAATGAGCAGTTCTTC. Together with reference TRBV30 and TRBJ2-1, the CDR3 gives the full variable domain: SQTIHQWPATLVQPVGSPLSLECTVEGTSNPNLYWYRQAAGRGLQLLFYSVGIGQISSEVPQNLSASRPQDRQFILSSKKLLLSDSGFYLCAWSAGLNEQFFGPGTRLTVL.